These 19 T cell receptor beta chains were all obtained from the same sample, sequenced in a study of blood T cell repertoires in COVID-19. The protocol was immunoSEQ multiplex PCR, while the TCRdb copy is restricted to in-frame clones and leaves out a portion. The repertoire holds about 230,000 clones, with around 88% as singletons. The specimen sequenced was PBMCs or T cells enriched from blood (not recorded which). The receptors were sampled from a woman aged 40 to 50 with acute COVID-19.

The chain has TRBV5-4 and TRBJ2-1; 7 nucleotides line up with TRBD2. Germline CDR1 is SGHNT and CDR2 is YYREEE (reference sequence). Germline trimming cut 1 base from V and 7 bases from J; bases unmatched to any gene: 5. The CDR3 loop spans 14 amino acids. CDR3 sequence: CASSLNSGTNEQFF. The CDR3 coding sequence is TGTGCCAGCAGCTTGAACAGCGGGACGAATGAGCAGTTCTTC.

CDR3 amino acids: CASSRQGGTEAFF. CDR3 nucleotides: TGTGCCAGCAGTAGGCAGGGGGGCACTGAAGCTTTCTTT. The chain has TRBV27 and TRBJ1-1; the match to TRBD1 covers 7 bases. Germline loops: CDR1 MNHEY, CDR2 SMNVEV (reference sequence). The CDR3 sequence is 13 residues long. The trim removed 5 bases at V and 4 bases at J, leaving 4 bases unmatched.

V is TRBV19 and J is TRBJ2-1, with 13 bases fitting TRBD2. The V segment lost 4 bases and the J segment 4 bases; nucleotides outside the gene matches: 7. This CDR3 is built from 17 residues. Germline lookup yields CDR1 LNHDA and CDR2 SQIVND (reference sequence). CDR3 region: CASSTLAGGPGYNEQFF. Here the CDR3 DNA reads TGTGCCAGTAGTACACTAGCGGGGGGGCCGGGATACAATGAGCAGTTCTTC.

This sequence joins TRBV7-8 and TRBJ1-5; TRBD1 aligns across 9 bases. The CDR3 consists of 15 residues. CDR1 SGHVS and CDR2 FQNEAQ come from the germline V gene. V was pared by 5 bases and J by 6 bases, with 8 bases of the junction left unmatched. Written as DNA, the CDR3 is TGTGCCAGCAGCCCAACGGACAGGGGCAGTCAGCCCCAGCATTTT. Its protein product is CASSPTDRGSQPQHF.

The chain uses TRBV7-2 and TRBJ1-5; 7 positions agree with TRBD1. Per germline, CDR1 SGHTA and CDR2 FQGNSA. There are 16 residues in the CDR3. The V segment lost 1 base and the J segment 3 bases; nucleotides outside the gene matches: 6. The CDR3 reads CASSLEGRGNNQPQHF. The CDR3 nucleotides are TGTGCCAGCAGCTTAGAGGGCAGGGGGAACAATCAGCCCCAGCATTTT.

V gene TRBV9 combines with J gene TRBJ1-2; D might be TRBD1 (6 bases). Germline CDR1 is SGDLS and CDR2 is YYNGEE. Trimming pared 3 bases from V and 8 bases from J, leaving 20 bases between. The CDR3 runs 15 residues. The CDR3 DNA is TGTGCCAGCAGCGAGGGAGAGACAGGCTTCGGGGGCTACACCTTC. Translation gives CASSEGETGFGGYTF.

The V call is TRBV6-5, the J call TRBJ1-5; possibly TRBD1 for D (6 bases). The CDR3 consists of 15 residues. The V end lost 0 bases, the J end lost 6 bases, and 12 bases lay between the germline ends. The V gene's germline CDR1 is MNHEY and CDR2 SVGAGI. CDR3 nucleotide sequence: TGTGCCAGCAGTTACTCGGGGGCTTTGGGTCAGCCCCAGCATTTT. Protein product: CASSYSGALGQPQHF.

The V gene is TRBV5-1, the J gene TRBJ1-2; D might be TRBD1 (6 bases). The CDR3 is 16 amino acids. V lost 0 bases to trimming and J lost 4 bases, with 16 bases between them. Germline-derived CDR1 and CDR2 are SGHRS and YFSETQ. Here the CDR3 DNA reads TGCGCCAGCAGCTTGGGGGGATCACAGGGCGGCTATGGCTACACCTTC. Translated: CASSLGGSQGGYGYTF. Filled out from reference TRBV5-1 and TRBJ1-2, the complete variable domain reads KAGVTQTPRYLIKTRGQQVTLSCSPISGHRSVSWYQQTPGQGLQFLFEYFSETQRNKGNFPGRFSGRQFSNSRSEMNVSTLELGDSALYLCASSLGGSQGGYGYTFGSGTRLTVV.

The rearrangement joins TRBV30 to TRBJ1-5, with a tentative D call TRBD1 (6 bases). There are 13 residues in the CDR3. The germline V gene has CDR1 GTSNPN and CDR2 SVGIG (reference sequence). The germline V and J ends were trimmed by 3 bases and 6 bases, with 12 bases remaining between them. CDR3 region: CAWSPGATQPQHF. The CDR3 nucleotides are TGTGCCTGGAGCCCAGGGGCCACTCAGCCCCAGCATTTT.

The chain carries TRBV12-3 or TRBV12-4 and TRBJ1-3; 8 bases match TRBD1. The trim removed 8 bases at V and 7 bases at J, leaving 7 bases unmatched. The CDR3 has 13 amino acids. CDR3 nucleotide sequence: TGTGCCAGCTCCTGGACAGGGACGAACACCATATATTTT. It codes for CASSWTGTNTIYF.

This clone was detected only once. CDR3 loop: CASSLRGGRGTDTQYF. In DNA form, the CDR3 reads TGTGCCAGCAGCTTGCGGGGCGGGAGAGGCACAGATACGCAGTATTTT. The chain couples TRBV5-4 to TRBJ2-3, with 7 positions matching TRBD2. The V segment lost 1 base and the J segment 1 base; nucleotides outside the gene matches: 6. This CDR3 comprises 16 residues. Per germline, CDR1 SGHNT and CDR2 YYREEE (reference sequence).

This clone was recorded a few times. The rearrangement uses TRBV3-1 (or the pseudogene TRBV3-2) and TRBJ1-6; possibly TRBD1 for D (5 bases). Trimming left V 0 bases short and J 10 bases short, with 16 bases between. The germline gives CDR1 LGHDT, CDR2 YNNKEL (reference sequence). The CDR3 has 16 residues. CDR3 in amino acids: CASSQDSGVGASPLHF. The CDR3 nucleotides are TGTGCCAGCAGCCAAGATTCGGGGGTAGGGGCCTCACCCCTCCACTTT.

This chain joins TRBV29-1 and TRBJ2-5; 9 bases align to TRBD1. The V gene end was trimmed by 7 bases and the J gene end by 5 bases; junction bases not matched to a gene: 8. CDR3 length: 13 amino acids. The germline gives CDR1 SQVTM, CDR2 ANQGSEA. DNA of the CDR3: TGCAGCGCCGACCGGACAGGGGCGGAGACCCAGTACTTC. This encodes CSADRTGAETQYF. The entire variable domain, with the rest obtained from reference TRBV29-1 and TRBJ2-5, is as follows: SAVISQKPSRDICQRGTSLTIQCQVDSQVTMMFWYRQQPGQSLTLIATANQGSEATYESGFVIDKFPISRPNLTFSTLTVSNMSPEDSSIYLCSADRTGAETQYFGPGTRLLVL.

The V and J genes are TRBV6-2 or TRBV6-3 and TRBJ1-5; D is unclear. The CDR3 loop spans 13 amino acids. Per germline, CDR1 MNHEY and CDR2 SVGEGT. Trimming removed 6 bases at V and 9 bases at J, with 15 bases between. As DNA, the CDR3 is TGTGCCAGCAGCTTACCTCCCGCAGGGCCCCAGCATTTT. Protein sequence: CASSLPPAGPQHF.

The V call is TRBV7-2, the J call TRBJ1-5, with 7 bases lining up with TRBD1. The CDR3 extends over 13 amino acids. After removal of 4 bases from V and 7 bases from J, the junction contained 4 bases not matched to a gene. Germline V gives CDR1 SGHTA, CDR2 FQGNSA. The CDR3 region is CASSSYRGQPQHF. In DNA, the CDR3 is TGTGCCAGCAGCTCCTACAGGGGCCAGCCCCAGCATTTT.

The chain employs TRBV5-6 and TRBJ2-2; 9 nucleotides line up with TRBD1. After removal of 2 bases from V and 7 bases from J, the junction contained 9 bases not matched to a gene. Germline CDR1 is SGHDT and CDR2 is YYEEEE. CDR3 length equals 16 residues. This CDR3 is CASSFGTGGGNGELFF. CDR3 nucleotide sequence: TGTGCCAGCAGCTTTGGAACAGGGGGCGGTAACGGGGAGCTGTTTTTT. The variable domain in full, completed from reference TRBV5-6 and TRBJ2-2, reads DAGVTQSPTHLIKTRGQQVTLRCSPKSGHDTVSWYQQALGQGPQFIFQYYEEEERQRGNFPDRFSGHQFPNYSSELNVNALLLGDSALYLCASSFGTGGGNGELFFGEGSRLTVL.

This chain links TRBV19 with TRBJ1-1; TRBD1 matches at 8 bases. Germline loops: CDR1 LNHDA, CDR2 SQIVND (reference sequence). This CDR3 region has 15 residues. V gave up 8 bases and J gave up 11 bases; unmatched junction bases: 19. DNA of the CDR3: TGTGCCAGTCAGCCAAGACAGGGGTCAGTAGGGAAGGCTTTCTTT. Translating it yields CASQPRQGSVGKAFF.

In this sample, this clone turned up once. The chain employs TRBV5-4 and TRBJ2-7; no reliable D call. CDR1 and CDR2 (germline): SGHNT, YYREEE (reference sequence). Trimming cost V 7 bases and J 1 base, with 12 bases left between them. The CDR3 runs 13 residues. The CDR3 DNA reads as TGTGCCAGCGAGGAGAGGCCTTCCTACGAGCAGTACTTC. Protein: CASEERPSYEQYF.

The rearrangement links TRBV10-3 to TRBJ1-5, with 7 positions matching TRBD1. Germline V gene sequence: CDR1 ENHRY, CDR2 SYGVKD. The CDR3 spans 15 residues. V gave up 6 bases and J gave up 0 bases; unmatched junction bases: 5. DNA of the CDR3: TGTGCCATCAGCGCAGGGGGAGATAGCAATCAGCCCCAGCATTTT. Translation gives CAISAGGDSNQPQHF.